This T cell receptor beta chain was sequenced for a study of post-analysis software for immune sequencing data. Study-level information: Secondary progressive, relapsing-remitting and progressive-relapsing multiple sclerosis were among the included disease courses. General study points: Same-batch samples co-clustered strongly by F measure. There was significantly lower normalized Chao1 diversity in multiple sclerosis patients than in controls. Controls showed lower frequencies than patients for roughly 5 TRBV segments, and TRBV5-6, TRBV5-1 and TRBV20-1 were among these.

In regard to this clonotype: Its specificity is unknown.

Researchers reported that TCR beta cDNA libraries carried unique molecular identifiers. Each batch of roughly 0.9 to 10 million T cells produced 490,000 or so cDNA molecules. TCRdb ran MiXCR on the PCR reads and lists one entry per CDR3 protein. The table includes about 430,000 distinct CDR3 sequences, approximately 37% detected once. Germline V gene sequence: CDR1 DFQATT, CDR2 SNEGSKA (reference sequence). This CDR3 has 14 residues. Trimming at V came to 6 bases and at J to 1 base, leaving 6 bases not matched to a gene. The sample consisted of blood. The clonotype originates from a girl aged 2 to 9 with multiple sclerosis. The V gene is TRBV20-1, the J gene TRBJ2-3; 8 nucleotides align to TRBD1. The CDR3 loop is CSAVSGGGTDTQYF. CDR3 DNA: TGCAGTGCCGTCTCAGGGGGCGGCACAGATACGCAGTATTTT.